Following are 18 T cell receptor beta chains from one sample sequenced in a study of immune aging and cytomegalovirus after organ transplant. Their cognate antigens are unknown. Time point specified: five sample-tagged time points from pre-transplant (day -1) to day 368 post-transplant, pooled. Cells were captured in microwells, and libraries were made with BD Rhapsody targeted mRNA and AbSeq chemistry. TCRdb passed the single-cell sequencing reads through MiXCR, listing each CDR3 protein once. The repertoire consists of around 21,000 distinct CDR3 sequences, with approximately 34% occurring once and the leading ten covering less than 30%. Here the sequenced sample was CMV peptide-activated CD4+ and CD8+ T cells sorted from blood, taken at five time points, pooled. This sample's subset: sorted CD8+CD137+ and CD4+CD154+ T cells after roughly 13 h CMV IE-1 peptide stimulation. The receptors were gathered from a female donor who had a heart transplant and CMV viremia.

With regard to this clonotype: Since the CDR3 does not end with the conserved phenylalanine or tryptophan, this likely comes from a read error. The limits of the CDR3 on the DNA are not certain, so only TCRdb's listed CDR3 is given. V is TRBV2 and J is TRBJ2-1; the table's D call of TRBD2 was not tested on the DNA. The CDR3 is 11 amino acids long, termini counted. Germline CDR1 reads SNHLY; CDR2 reads FYNNEI. The CDR3 spells CASRSSGRLFS.

The table lists this clonotype with many counts. The V call is TRBV28, the J call TRBJ2-1; 8 nucleotides align to TRBD1. V trimming: 3 bases; J trimming: 4 bases; junction bases outside the gene matches: 5. CDR3 length equals 15 residues. In germline, CDR1 is MDHEN, CDR2 SYDVKM. The CDR3 coding sequence is TGTGCCAGCAGTTTTGGCAGGGGGCTATACAATGAGCAGTTCTTC. Amino acids: CASSFGRGLYNEQFF.

The chain uses TRBV25-1 and TRBJ1-2; tentative D call: TRBD1 (5 bases). This CDR3 spans 13 amino acids. Germline V lookup: CDR1 MGHDK, CDR2 SYGVNS. With 7 bases removed from V and 8 bases from J, the gap between germline ends came to 17 bases. The CDR3 loop reads CASNQSGGDGYTF. CDR3 bases: TGTGCCAGCAACCAATCGGGAGGGGACGGCTACACCTTC.

CDR3 in amino acids: CSVDPGGDYGYTF. The DNA for the CDR3 is TGCAGCGTTGACCCCGGCGGGGACTATGGCTACACCTTC. The V and J genes are TRBV29-1 and TRBJ1-2, with D hard to call. V was pared by 3 bases and J by 3 bases, with 11 bases between. Per the germline V gene, CDR1 is SQVTM and CDR2 is ANQGSEA. The CDR3 spans 13 residues.

The chain combines TRBV30 with TRBJ2-1; D may match TRBD1 or TRBD2 (6 bases each). Germline V lookup: CDR1 GTSNPN, CDR2 SVGIG (reference sequence). This CDR3 is 17 amino acids long. The ends were cut back, 7 bases at V and 9 bases at J, with 31 bases in the middle. The CDR3 sequence: CAYSEGDGRRSTAEQFF. The CDR3 DNA reads as TGTGCCTACTCAGAGGGGGACGGGAGAAGGTCGACTGCTGAGCAGTTCTTC.

This clonotype was seen only a few times. V and J are TRBV13 and TRBJ1-4; weak D call: TRBD1 (5 bases). This CDR3 has 15 amino acids. V was trimmed by 2 bases and J by 8 bases, leaving 15 bases between them. The germline V gene has CDR1 PRHDT and CDR2 FYEKMQ (reference sequence). This CDR3 is CASSLSSGGGEKLFF. DNA for the CDR3: TGTGCCAGCAGCTTAAGTTCGGGGGGTGGCGAAAAACTGTTTTTT.

This clonotype was recorded many times. The chain recombines TRBV24-1 with TRBJ1-2; 8 nucleotides align to TRBD1. CDR3 size: 14 residues. J gave up 4 bases and V 9 bases, and 9 bases lay outside the gene matches. Germline V gene lookup returns CDR1 KGHDR and CDR2 SFDVKD. The CDR3 nucleotides are TGTGCCACCTCTCGGACAGGGAAAAGCTATGGCTACACCTTC. Protein sequence: CATSRTGKSYGYTF.

This clonotype was seen repeatedly, ten times or more. The V and J genes are TRBV9 and TRBJ2-1; 13 bases map to TRBD2. CDR1 SGDLS and CDR2 YYNGEE come from the germline V gene. The CDR3 sequence is 15 residues long. The J segment lost 10 bases and the V segment lost 3 bases, leaving 7 bases of the junction unmatched. CDR3 protein: CASSARTSGSREQFF. The DNA for the CDR3 is TGTGCCAGCAGCGCCCGGACTAGCGGGAGCAGGGAGCAGTTCTTC. The entire variable domain, with the rest obtained from reference TRBV9 and TRBJ2-1, is as follows: DSGVTQTPKHLITATGQRVTLRCSPRSGDLSVYWYQQSLDQGLQFLIQYYNGEERAKGNILERFSAQQFPDLHSELNLSSLELGDSALYFCASSARTSGSREQFFGPGTRLTVL.

This clonotype occurred a few times. V and J are TRBV10-3 and TRBJ2-7; D unclear. CDR1 and CDR2 from the germline V gene are ENHRY and SYGVKD. Trimming took 3 bases from V and 9 from J, leaving 12 bases between them. The CDR3 sequence is 12 residues long. CDR3 region: CAISDDTTWQYF. The DNA for the CDR3 is TGTGCCATCAGTGACGACACTACCTGGCAGTACTTC.

The J gene is TRBJ1-6, the V gene TRBV5-6; 7 positions agree with TRBD1. Germline values: CDR1 SGHDT, CDR2 YYEEEE. The CDR3 is made up of 14 amino acids. Trimming at V came to 4 bases and at J to 9 bases, leaving 7 bases not matched to a gene. The CDR3 loop reads CASSPTGDGSPLHF. DNA for the CDR3: TGTGCCAGCAGCCCAACAGGGGACGGTTCACCCCTCCACTTT.

Notes on this clonotype: Only one base separates this from a far larger clonotype, so it likely reflects a read error. The chain combines TRBV6-2 or TRBV6-3 with TRBJ2-1, with TRBD2 as a possible D gene (5 bases). Germline values: CDR1 MNHEY, CDR2 SVGEGT. CDR3 size: 11 residues. V lost 6 bases, J lost 13 bases, and 13 bases lay in between. The CDR3 coding sequence is TGTGCCAGCAGGGACGGGGAGACCCAGTTCTTC. As protein: CASRDGETQFF.

The chain links TRBV20-1 to TRBJ1-6; 10 bases are a match to TRBD1. The V and J ends lost 0 bases and 8 bases, in that order; junction bases with no gene match: 4. Germline V CDR1 and CDR2: DFQATT, SNEGSKA (reference sequence). The CDR3 is made up of 15 amino acids. The CDR3 reads CSARDPGTGDSPLHF. The CDR3 DNA reads TGCAGTGCTAGAGATCCCGGGACAGGGGATTCACCCCTCCACTTT.

This clonotype was counted between two and nine times. A read error may account for a junction end that differs from germline. This sequence joins TRBV3-1 and TRBJ1-2, with no clear D. Germline assignment: CDR1 LGHDT and CDR2 YNNKEL (reference sequence). The CDR3 covers 16 residues. DNA for the CDR3: TGTGCCAGCAGCCAAGATAACCTGTATGGCGGTCATGGTTACACCTTC. Amino acids: CASSQDNLYGGHGYTF.

Many counts were recorded for this clonotype. V is TRBV29-1 and J is TRBJ1-1; D gene unclear. Germline V CDR1 and CDR2: SQVTM, ANQGSEA. The CDR3 extends over 11 amino acids. The V gene lost 2 bases and the J gene lost 6 bases, with 7 bases spanning the gap. The CDR3 loop reads CSVESSAEAFF. The CDR3, as DNA: TGCAGCGTTGAAAGCTCCGCTGAAGCTTTCTTT.

This clonotype has a handful of counts. This chain connects TRBV6-2 or TRBV6-3 to TRBJ2-5, with TRBD2 matching 9 bases. Trimming took 4 bases from V and 5 from J; bases not matched to a gene: 14. From germline, CDR1 is MNHEY and CDR2 SVGEGT. The CDR3 has 17 residues. CDR3 residues: CASSSRRAAGGIETQYF. The CDR3 DNA follows: TGTGCCAGCAGTTCCCGGCGGGCAGCGGGAGGTATTGAGACCCAGTACTTC.

This clonotype showed up many times. This sequence may be a read error, since a much larger clone differs from it by one base. This chain connects TRBV6-5 to TRBJ1-5; D unresolved. Germline lookup yields CDR1 MNHEY and CDR2 SVGAGI. The length of the CDR3 is 14 residues. Trimming pared 5 bases from V and 6 bases from J, leaving 14 bases between. CDR3 sequence reads: CASSPGPPSQPQHF. In nucleotides, the CDR3 is TGTGCCAGCAGTCCGGGCCCACCTAGTCAGCCCCAGCATTTT.

As regards this clonotype: A junction end diverges from the germline sequence, so it may reflect a read error. The V and J genes are TRBV5-1 and TRBJ2-7, with 8 bases that match TRBD1. The length of the CDR3 is 15 residues. Germline CDR1 reads SGHRS; CDR2 reads YFSETQ. CDR3 sequence: CTSSLQGGSSYGQYF. CDR3 DNA: TGCACCAGCAGCTTACAGGGGGGCAGCTCCTATGGGCAGTACTTC. Filled out from reference TRBV5-1 and TRBJ2-7, the complete variable domain reads KAGVTQTPRYLIKTRGQQVTLSCSPISGHRSVSWYQQTPGQGLQFLFEYFSETQRNKGNFPGRFSGRQFSNSRSEMNVSTLELGDSALYLCTSSLQGGSSYGQYFGPGTRLTVT.

In this sample, this clonotype turned up a few times. One end of the junction varies from germline; a read error may be responsible. V and J are TRBV9 and TRBJ2-1, with 8 bases fitting TRBD2. Germline-derived CDR1 and CDR2 are SGDLS and YYNGEE. This CDR3 spans 17 amino acids. CDR3 nucleotides: TGTGCTAGCAGCGTAGATACGACGGGAGGGTTTTACATTGAGCAGTTCTTC. Its translation is CASSVDTTGGFYIEQFF. Full variable domain (remainder filled in from reference TRBV9 and TRBJ2-1): DSGVTQTPKHLITATGQRVTLRCSPRSGDLSVYWYQQSLDQGLQFLIQYYNGEERAKGNILERFSAQQFPDLHSELNLSSLELGDSALYFCASSVDTTGGFYIEQFFGPGTRLTVL.